Here is one T cell receptor (beta chain) with its context. Its cognate antigen is unknown. Unique molecular identifiers were used to barcode this TCRbeta library. Using its own MiXCR run on the PCR reads, TCRdb lists one record per CDR3 protein. Among some 600,000 distinct CDR3 sequences listed, around 13% were seen once. This record comes from a study of T-cell reconstitution after alpha-beta-depleted transplantation in children. General study results and limits: The main origin of T-cell counts and diversity one year after transplant was newly produced T cells. Reportedly, only several hundred clones from non-depleted graft cells drove alpha-beta T-cell counts at about two months. Recipient T cells and thymic progenitors that survived were the source of the high TCRbeta diversity seen at day 60 in some patients.

This CDR3 region has 14 residues. Germline V gene sequence: CDR1 MDHEN, CDR2 SYDVKM. V lost 8 bases and J lost 4, with 15 bases in between. The specimen comprised PBMCs, mostly from graft donor cells, sampled 360 days after TCRalphabeta/CD19-depleted stem cell transplant. The clonotype comes from a male patient under 18 who had a stem cell transplant for acute myeloid leukemia, so the T cells may come from the graft donor. The gene calls are TRBV28 and TRBJ2-4; unclear D gene. In nucleotides, the CDR3 is TGTGCCAGCGGTGGTTGGGATTTTAAAAACATTCAGTACTTC. Translated, it gives CASGGWDFKNIQYF.